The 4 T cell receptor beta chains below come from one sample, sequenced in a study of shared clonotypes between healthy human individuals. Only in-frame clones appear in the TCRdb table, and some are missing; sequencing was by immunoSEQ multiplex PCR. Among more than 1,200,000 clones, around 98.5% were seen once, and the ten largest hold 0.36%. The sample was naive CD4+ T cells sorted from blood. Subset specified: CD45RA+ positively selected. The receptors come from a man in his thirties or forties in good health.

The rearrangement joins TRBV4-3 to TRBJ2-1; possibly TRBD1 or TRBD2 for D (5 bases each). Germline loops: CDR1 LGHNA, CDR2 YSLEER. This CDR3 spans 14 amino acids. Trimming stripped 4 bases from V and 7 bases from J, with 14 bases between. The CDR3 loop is CASSLLDGGNEQFF. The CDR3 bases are TGCGCCAGCAGCCTCTTGGATGGGGGTAATGAGCAGTTCTTC.

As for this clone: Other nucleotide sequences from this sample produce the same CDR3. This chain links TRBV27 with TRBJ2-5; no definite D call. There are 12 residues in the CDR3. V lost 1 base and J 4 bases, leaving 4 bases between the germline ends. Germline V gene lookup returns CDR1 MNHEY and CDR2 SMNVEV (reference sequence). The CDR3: CASSLLGETQYF. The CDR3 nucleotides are TGTGCCAGCAGTTTATTAGGAGAGACCCAGTACTTC.

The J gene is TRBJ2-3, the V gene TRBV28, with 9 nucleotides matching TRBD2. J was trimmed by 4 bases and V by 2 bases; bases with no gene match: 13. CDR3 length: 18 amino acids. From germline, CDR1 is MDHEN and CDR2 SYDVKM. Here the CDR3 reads CASSLPLMVSGSADTQYF. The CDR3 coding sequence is TGTGCCAGCAGTTTACCTCTCATGGTTAGCGGGAGCGCAGATACGCAGTATTTT.

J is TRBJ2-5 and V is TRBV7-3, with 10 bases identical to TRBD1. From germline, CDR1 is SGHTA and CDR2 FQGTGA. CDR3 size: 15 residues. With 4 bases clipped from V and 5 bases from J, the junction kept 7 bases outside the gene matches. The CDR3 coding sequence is TGTGCCAGCAGCTCCCCAGGGACAGGGGTCGAGACCCAGTACTTC. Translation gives CASSSPGTGVETQYF.